This T cell receptor (beta chain) was profiled in a study of CD8+ T cells in alopecia areata (dated by TCRdb to the late 2010s). With regard to the full study: The treated patients, all with moderate-to-severe alopecia areata, were enrolled in an open-label pilot trial of oral tofacitinib given at 5 to 10 mg twice daily. The study used high-throughput TCRbeta sequencing to examine T cell clonal expansion in alopecia areata, in both the C3H/HeJ mouse model and human patients. RNA was obtained with the PAXgene miRNA kit for fixed scalp, the miRNeasy kit for PBMCs, and the RNeasy kit for mouse skin. Patients stayed on tofacitinib for 6 to 18 months and then had 6 months of follow-up off drug so that delayed response and recurrence could be assessed. Scalp clonality was compared among normal scalp (n=4), patchy alopecia areata scalp (n=8), and alopecia totalis/universalis scalp (n=8). Scalp tissue and sorted CD4+ and CD8+ peripheral blood T cells from patchy and totalis/universalis alopecia areata patients and from healthy controls were covered by human TCRbeta sequencing. TCRbeta CDR3 regions were amplified by immunoSEQ multiplex PCR using 35 Vbeta forward and 13 Jbeta reverse primers. Biopsies were taken from tofacitinib-treated patients at baseline and again at 4 and 24 weeks into treatment, and several of those patients also had a later scalp biopsy.

The sample's time point label is to be understood as: baseline before oral tofacitinib. Lesional scalp punch biopsies and peripheral blood were obtained from alopecia areata patients. After PBMCs were isolated by density centrifugation and stained for CD3, CD4 and CD8, a FACSAria was used to sort CD4+ and CD8+ T cells. The library was generated by the immunoSEQ multiplex PCR assay. To provide template for TCR sequencing, every sample had RNA extracted and reverse transcribed into cDNA. SuperScript III was used to make first-strand cDNA, primed with a 2:1 mix of oligo-dT and random hexamers. Amplification bias was assessed with a synthetic immune receptor repertoire, and residual bias was removed computationally. As for how the authors treated the data: Raw reads were preprocessed for error removal, and CDR3 was defined according to IMGT conventions as running from the conserved cysteine to phenylalanine. To get clonality, Shannon entropy was normalized by log2 of the number of productive unique TCRs and the result was subtracted from 1. Whether each scalp clone was CD4 or CD8 was inferred by checking scalp TCRbeta sequences against the CD4 and CD8 repertoires from sorted blood. TCRdb mirrors the immuneACCESS table, restricted to in-frame sequences. Some clones are absent from its copies; in checked studies, under half trace to an unresolved V gene, and the reason for the others is unknown. That table supplies the V and J calls and clone size; D and trimming were determined from the DNA. The sample records around 130,000 clones, roughly three fifths of which are singletons. Of the sample, 4.5% to 5.5% falls within the top ten clones.

As to this clone: Its antigen is not yet known. Base qualities are not at hand, and no much larger clone is one base apart.

The germline V gene provides CDR1 LGHNA and CDR2 YSLEER. Measured from the cysteine to the phenylalanine, the CDR3 is 14 residues long. Only the CDR3 DNA stays, 42 bases, in frame from base 1. V is reduced by 3 bases and J by 1 base, leaving a spacing of 8 bases between them. What the work shows at the level of the full study, not this receptor alone: Shared TCR sequences between patients were less evident than in mice, which may be partly attributable to HLA diversity in the patient population. Lesional scalp, especially in alopecia totalis/universalis, showed higher clonality and more expanded CD8+ clones than normal scalp, suggesting antigenic drive. Resident alphabeta T cells in normal human skin are also sequenced, complicating scalp TCR repertoire analysis, unlike mouse skin dominated by gammadelta T cells.

The receptor's source is a human donor with alopecia areata. The V gene is TRBV4-3 and the J gene is TRBJ2-3; a tentative D call is TRBD2 (5 bases match). The source was CD4+ T cells sorted from blood, collected at week 0. The bases are TGCGCCAGCAGCCACGGGGATGGCACAGATACGCAGTATTTT. The resulting protein is CASSHGDGTDTQYF.